The T cell receptor beta chain described here comes from a study of T cells in Graves' hyperthyroidism and ophthalmopathy. Study results and limitations: From stable hyperthyroidism, ophthalmopathy was separated by a 13 V-J model.

The CDR3 loop spans 14 amino acids. The V segment lost 7 bases and the J segment 6 bases; nucleotides outside the gene matches: 10. RNA transcripts yielded amplified TCR beta CDR3 regions. Researchers ran a first-round RT-PCR on the TCR CDR3 using the HTBI primer set. One entry per CDR3 protein results from TCRdb running MiXCR on the multiplex PCR reads. The sample carries 450,000 to 700,000 distinct CDR3 sequences, about 45% recorded once. This clonotype came up once. The antigen is not known. Sequencing input: peripheral blood or thyroid tissue (not recorded which). This sequence originates from an adult woman with Graves' disease, either hyperthyroidism or ophthalmopathy (not recorded which). This chain uses TRBV12-3 or TRBV12-4 with TRBJ1-1, with 8 positions matching TRBD1. The DNA for the CDR3 is TGTGCCAGCACCAAACAGGGGGGTATGGCTGAAGCTTTCTTT. Protein: CASTKQGGMAEAFF.